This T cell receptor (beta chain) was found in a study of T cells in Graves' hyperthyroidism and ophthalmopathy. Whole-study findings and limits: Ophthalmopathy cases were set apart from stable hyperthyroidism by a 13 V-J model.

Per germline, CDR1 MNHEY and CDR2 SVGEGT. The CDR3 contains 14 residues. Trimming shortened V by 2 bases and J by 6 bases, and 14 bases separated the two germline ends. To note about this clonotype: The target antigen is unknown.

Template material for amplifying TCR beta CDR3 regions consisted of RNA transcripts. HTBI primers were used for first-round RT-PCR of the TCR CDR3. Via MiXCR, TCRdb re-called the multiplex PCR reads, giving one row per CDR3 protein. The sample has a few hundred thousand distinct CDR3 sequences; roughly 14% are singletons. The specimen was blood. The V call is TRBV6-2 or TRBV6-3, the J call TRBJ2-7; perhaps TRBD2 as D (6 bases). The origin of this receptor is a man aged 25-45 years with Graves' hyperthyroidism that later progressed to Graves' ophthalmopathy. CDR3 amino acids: CASSYLGLEVEQYF. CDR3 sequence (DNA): TGTGCCAGCAGTTACCTGGGACTGGAGGTCGAGCAGTACTTC.